This T cell receptor (beta chain) was recovered during a study of T cell repertoires in cytomegalovirus infection. Study information: CMV epitopes in the study were HLA-C-restricted (recently identified) and HLA-B-restricted (well studied). General observations from the study: The cumulative frequency of public TCR beta families distinguished individuals who carried CMV together with the relevant HLA. Ex vivo, HLA-C-restricted CMV-specific TCR beta clonotypes prevailed over the rest of the response.

V was clipped by 3 bases and J by 2 bases, with 8 bases between them. This CDR3 is 13 amino acids long. This clonotype was observed at least ten times. What it binds is not known. TCRdb reanalysed the reads using MiXCR and keeps one entry per CDR3 protein. The table records about 340,000 distinct CDR3 sequences, almost 30% of them present only once. Sequenced material: cultured PBMCs, taken from culture after CMV antigen stimulation. This sequence originates from a human donor in good health (CMV status not recorded). Some clones in this sample may be carry-over from other donors' samples. The V call is TRBV12-3 or TRBV12-4, the J call TRBJ2-7; D remains unclear. The CDR3 spells CASSLGSTYEQYF. Here the CDR3 DNA reads TGTGCCAGCAGTTTGGGATCAACCTACGAGCAGTACTTC.